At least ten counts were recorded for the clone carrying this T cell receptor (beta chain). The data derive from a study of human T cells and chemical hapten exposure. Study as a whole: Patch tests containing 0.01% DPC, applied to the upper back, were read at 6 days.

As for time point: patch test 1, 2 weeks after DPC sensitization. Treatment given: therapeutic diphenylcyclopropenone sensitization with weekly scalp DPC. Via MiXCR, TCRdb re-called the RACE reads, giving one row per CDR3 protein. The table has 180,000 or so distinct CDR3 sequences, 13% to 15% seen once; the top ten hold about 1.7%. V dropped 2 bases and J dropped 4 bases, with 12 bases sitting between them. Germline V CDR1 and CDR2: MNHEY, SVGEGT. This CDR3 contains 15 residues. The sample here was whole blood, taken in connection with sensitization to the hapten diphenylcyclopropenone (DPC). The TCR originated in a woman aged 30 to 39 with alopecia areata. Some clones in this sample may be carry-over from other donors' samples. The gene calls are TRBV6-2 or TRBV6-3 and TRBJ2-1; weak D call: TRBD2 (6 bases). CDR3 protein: CASSYISGLYNEQFF. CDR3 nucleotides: TGTGCCAGCAGTTACATCAGCGGGCTATACAATGAGCAGTTCTTC.